This TCR beta chain was recovered during a study of T cells after yellow fever vaccination. TCRdb redid the calling of the 5' RACE reads with MiXCR, one entry per CDR3 protein. Of around 530,000 distinct CDR3 sequences in the sample, around 16% were seen once. V shed 4 bases and J 5 bases; nucleotides not matched to a gene: 10. Germline values: CDR1 SGHRS, CDR2 YFSETQ. The CDR3 has 16 residues. The sequence was collected from a man aged 18 to 30 who received the YFV17D yellow fever vaccine. This chain joins TRBV5-1 and TRBJ1-1, with 11 bases aligning to TRBD1. Sequencing was performed on PBMCs, taken 4 to 5 days after the first yellow fever vaccination. The CDR3, as DNA: TGCGCCAGCAGCCTATGGGCCGGGACAGGGGGGACTGAAGCTTTCTTT. This encodes CASSLWAGTGGTEAFF. Variable domain in full (rest from reference TRBV5-1 and TRBJ1-1): KAGVTQTPRYLIKTRGQQVTLSCSPISGHRSVSWYQQTPGQGLQFLFEYFSETQRNKGNFPGRFSGRQFSNSRSEMNVSTLELGDSALYLCASSLWAGTGGTEAFFGQGTRLTVV.